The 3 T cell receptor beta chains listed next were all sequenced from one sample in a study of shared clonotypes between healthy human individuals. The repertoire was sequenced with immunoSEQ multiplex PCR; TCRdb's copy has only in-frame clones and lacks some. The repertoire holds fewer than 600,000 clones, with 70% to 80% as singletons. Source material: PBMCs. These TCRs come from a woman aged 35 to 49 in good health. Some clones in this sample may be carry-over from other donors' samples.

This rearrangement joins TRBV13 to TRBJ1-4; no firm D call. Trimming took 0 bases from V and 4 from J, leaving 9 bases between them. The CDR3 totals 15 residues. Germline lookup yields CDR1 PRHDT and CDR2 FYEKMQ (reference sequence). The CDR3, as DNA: TGTGCCAGCAGCTTAGGGTCCAGAGGTAATGAAAAACTGTTTTTT. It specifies CASSLGSRGNEKLFF.

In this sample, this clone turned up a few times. Here the CDR3 reads CASSPNGGDLTETQYF. DNA for the CDR3: TGTGCCAGCAGTCCGAACGGGGGGGATCTGACAGAGACCCAGTACTTC. This chain connects TRBV27 to TRBJ2-5, with TRBD2 matching 8 bases. CDR3 size: 16 residues. Looked up from germline, CDR1 is MNHEY and CDR2 is SMNVEV (reference sequence). The V and J ends lost 5 bases and 4 bases, in that order; junction bases with no gene match: 12.

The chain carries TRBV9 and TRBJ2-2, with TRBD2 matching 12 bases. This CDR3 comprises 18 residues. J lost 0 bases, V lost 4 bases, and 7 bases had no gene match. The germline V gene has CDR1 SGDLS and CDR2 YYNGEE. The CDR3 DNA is TGTGCCAGCAGCATCCGGACTAGCGGGATATCGAACACCGGGGAGCTGTTTTTT. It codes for CASSIRTSGISNTGELFF.